This T cell receptor beta chain was recovered during a study of regulatory T cells in long-lasting Graves disease. Time point reported: newly diagnosed GD, antithyroid drugs for less than 3 months. After RNA was extracted from PBMCs, the TCR library was made from it. Germline V lookup: CDR1 KGHSH, CDR2 LQKENI. This CDR3 region has 13 residues. V lost 2 bases, J lost 5 bases, and 9 bases lay in between. Study-level findings and limits: Those with persistent Graves' had less TCR diversity than newly diagnosed patients.

Both iRepertoire HTBI primers and Arm-PCR of CDR3 regions were used to build the TCR beta libraries. TCRdb itself ran the multiplex PCR reads through MiXCR, one entry per CDR3 protein. The sample holds more than 400,000 distinct CDR3 sequences; about 16% are singletons and the top ten take 12%. This clonotype was observed at least ten times. The antigen is unknown. The same sample was also studied in work on T cells in Graves' hyperthyroidism and ophthalmopathy.

This TCR came from a man aged 40-49 years with Graves disease. Sequenced material: peripheral blood mononuclear cells (PBMCs), taken at new diagnosis, from a patient treated with antithyroid drugs. V and J are TRBV18 and TRBJ2-5; no clear D. The CDR3 reads CASSPNNGETQYF. The CDR3 coding sequence is TGTGCCAGCTCACCAAACAATGGGGAGACCCAGTACTTC.